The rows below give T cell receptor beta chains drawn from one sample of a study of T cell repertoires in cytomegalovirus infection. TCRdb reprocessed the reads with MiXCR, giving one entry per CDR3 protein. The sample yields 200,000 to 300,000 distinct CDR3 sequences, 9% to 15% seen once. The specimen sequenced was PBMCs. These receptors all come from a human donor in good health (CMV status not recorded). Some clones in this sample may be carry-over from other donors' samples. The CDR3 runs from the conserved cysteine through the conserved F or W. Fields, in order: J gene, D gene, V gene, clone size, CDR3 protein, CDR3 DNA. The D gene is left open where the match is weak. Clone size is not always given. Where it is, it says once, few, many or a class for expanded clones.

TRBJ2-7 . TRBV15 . CATSTSPLSYEQYF TGTGCCACCAGCACTAGCCCCCTCTCCTACGAGCAGTACTTC
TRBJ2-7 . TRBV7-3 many CASSLQGMVDEQYF TGTGCCAGCAGCTTGCAGGGTATGGTTGACGAGCAGTACTTC
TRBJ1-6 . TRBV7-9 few CASSLKRAGDSPLHF TGTGCCAGCAGCTTAAAGAGGGCCGGGGATTCACCCCTCCACTTT
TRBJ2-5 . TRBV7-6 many CASSQGGAWETQYF TGTGCCAGCAGCCAAGGAGGGGCCTGGGAGACCCAGTACTTC
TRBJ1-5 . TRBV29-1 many CSVGQSNQPQHF TGCAGCGTTGGACAGTCTAATCAGCCCCAGCATTTT
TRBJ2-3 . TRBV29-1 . CSVRGEQGTDTQYF TGCAGCGTTAGGGGGGAGCAGGGCACAGATACGCAGTATTTT
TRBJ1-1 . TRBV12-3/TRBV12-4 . CASTFQGSDTEASF TGTGCCAGCACCTTTCAGGGGTCGGACACTGAAGCTTCCTTT
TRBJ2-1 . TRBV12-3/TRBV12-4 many CASSLVNYNEQFF TGTGCCAGCAGTTTAGTAAACTACAATGAGCAGTTCTTC
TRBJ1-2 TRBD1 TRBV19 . CASSMEGQGYGGYTF TGTGCCAGTAGTATGGAGGGACAGGGATATGGTGGCTACACCTTC
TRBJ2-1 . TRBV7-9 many CASSLVRGSYNEQFF TGTGCCAGCAGCTTAGTGAGGGGCTCCTACAATGAGCAGTTCTTC
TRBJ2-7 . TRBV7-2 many CASSLVLGGISSYEQYF TGTGCCAGCAGCTTAGTACTAGGCGGGATAAGCTCCTACGAGCAGTACTTC
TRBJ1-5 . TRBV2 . CASRTGTARNQPQHF TGTGCCAGCAGGACCGGGACCGCTAGAAATCAGCCCCAGCATTTT
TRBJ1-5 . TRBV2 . CASSGLGDHQPQHF TGTGCCAGCAGTGGCCTGGGGGATCATCAGCCCCAGCATTTT
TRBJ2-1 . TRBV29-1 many CSVGAVDNEQFF TGCAGCGTTGGGGCTGTCGACAATGAGCAGTTCTTC
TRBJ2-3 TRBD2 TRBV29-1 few CSALAGGTDTQYF TGCAGCGCCCTAGCGGGAGGCACAGATACGCAGTATTTT
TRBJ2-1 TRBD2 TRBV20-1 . CSARALAGGPLNEQFF TGCAGTGCTAGAGCTCTAGCGGGGGGGCCCTTAAATGAGCAGTTCTTC
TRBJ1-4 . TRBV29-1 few CSVAGGISSNEKLFF TGCAGCGTTGCGGGGGGGATCAGTTCTAATGAAAAACTGTTTTTT
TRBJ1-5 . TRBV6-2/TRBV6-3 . CASSSWTNQPQHF TGTGCCAGCAGTTCCTGGACCAATCAGCCCCAGCATTTT
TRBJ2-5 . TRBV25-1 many CASSRRWDGTEETQYF TGTGCCAGCAGTAGGAGGTGGGACGGGACTGAGGAGACCCAGTACTTC
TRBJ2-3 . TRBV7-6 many CASSPPQPTSTDTQYF TGTGCCAGCAGCCCTCCCCAGCCCACTAGCACAGATACGCAGTATTTT
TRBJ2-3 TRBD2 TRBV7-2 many CASSLVASGEDTQYF TGTGCCAGCAGCTTAGTGGCCAGCGGGGAAGATACGCAGTATTTT
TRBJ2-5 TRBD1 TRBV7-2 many CASSLRTGSEETQYF TGTGCCAGCAGCCTACGGACAGGGAGTGAAGAGACCCAGTACTTC
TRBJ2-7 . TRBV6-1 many CASSEDPSSYEQYF TGTGCCAGCAGTGAGGACCCAAGCTCCTACGAGCAGTACTTC
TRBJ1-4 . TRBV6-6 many CASSPREGATNEKLFF TGTGCCAGCAGCCCCCGGGAGGGTGCAACTAATGAAAAACTGTTTTTT
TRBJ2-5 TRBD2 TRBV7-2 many CASSRTSVIETQYF TGTGCCAGCTCTCGGACTAGCGTTATCGAGACCCAGTACTTC
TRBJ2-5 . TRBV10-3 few CAISEPRETQYF TGTGCCATCAGTGAACCGAGGGAGACCCAGTACTTC
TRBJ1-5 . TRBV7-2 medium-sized CASTTRDGQPQHF TGTGCCAGCACCACCCGGGACGGCCAGCCCCAGCATTTT
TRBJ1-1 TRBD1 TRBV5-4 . CASSKGAGLLGNTEAFF TGTGCCAGCAGCAAGGGGGCCGGGCTTTTGGGGAACACTGAAGCTTTCTTT
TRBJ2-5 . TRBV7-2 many CASSPTIGGETQYF TGTGCCAGCAGTCCTACAATTGGGGGAGAGACCCAGTACTTC
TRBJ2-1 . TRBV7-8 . CASSLGRGRNEQFF TGTGCCAGCAGCTTAGGTCGGGGGCGGAATGAGCAGTTCTTC
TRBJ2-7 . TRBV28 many CASSSSRALPYEQYF TGTGCCAGCAGTTCCTCGAGAGCCCTACCCTACGAGCAGTACTTC
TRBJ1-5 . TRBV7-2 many CASSLPGTGSNQPQHF TGTGCCAGCAGCTTACCGGGGACGGGAAGCAATCAGCCCCAGCATTTT
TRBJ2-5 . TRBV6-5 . CASTRERTQETQYF TGTGCCAGCACCCGCGAGCGGACACAAGAGACCCAGTACTTC
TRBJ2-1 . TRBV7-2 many CASSLVVGGPYNEQFF TGTGCCAGCAGCTTAGTGGTGGGGGGGCCCTACAATGAGCAGTTCTTC
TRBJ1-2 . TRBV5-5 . CASSLATEPRNYGYTF TGTGCCAGCAGCTTGGCGACAGAGCCGCGCAACTATGGCTACACCTTC
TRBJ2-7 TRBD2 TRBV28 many CASSQASGRSLGEQYF TGTGCCAGCAGTCAAGCTAGCGGGAGGTCCCTCGGGGAGCAGTACTTC
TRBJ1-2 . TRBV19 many CASSQWAGNYGYTF TGTGCCAGTAGTCAATGGGCCGGGAACTATGGCTACACCTTC
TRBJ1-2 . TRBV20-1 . CSARQGGGYTF TGCAGTGCTAGACAAGGAGGAGGCTACACCTTC
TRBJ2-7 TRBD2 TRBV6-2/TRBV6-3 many CASSNSGTLEQYF TGTGCCAGCAGCAATAGCGGGACCCTGGAGCAGTACTTC
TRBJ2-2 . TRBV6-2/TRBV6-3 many CASTLWMDSPNTGELFF TGTGCCAGCACCCTATGGATGGACAGCCCGAACACCGGGGAGCTGTTTTTT
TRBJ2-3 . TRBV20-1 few CSARDFHSTDTQYF TGCAGTGCTCGGGACTTTCATAGCACAGATACGCAGTATTTT
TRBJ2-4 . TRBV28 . CATREGVQNIQYF TGTGCCACCCGTGAGGGAGTCCAAAACATTCAGTACTTC
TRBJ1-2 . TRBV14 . CASSRTRGAGYTF TGTGCCAGCAGCCGGACCAGGGGTGCCGGCTACACCTTC
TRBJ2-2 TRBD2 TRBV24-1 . CASQGRADTGELFF TGTGCCTCCCAAGGGAGGGCCGACACCGGGGAGCTGTTTTTT
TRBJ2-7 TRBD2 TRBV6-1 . CASSKRDYEQYF TGTGCCAGCAGTAAGCGGGACTACGAGCAGTACTTC
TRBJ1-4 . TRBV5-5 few CASKDSYNEKLFF TGTGCCAGCAAGGACAGCTATAATGAAAAACTGTTTTTT
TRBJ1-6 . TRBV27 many CASRPGGSSPLHF TGTGCCAGCCGACCGGGTGGGAGTTCACCCCTCCACTTT
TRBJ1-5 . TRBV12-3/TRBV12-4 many CASSLGPLRGNQPQHF TGTGCCAGCAGTTTGGGGCCTCTGAGGGGCAATCAGCCCCAGCATTTT
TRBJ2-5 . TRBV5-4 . CASSSPGSQETQYF TGTGCCAGCAGCTCCCCGGGGAGCCAAGAGACCCAGTACTTC
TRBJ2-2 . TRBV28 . CASSPRHTGELFF TGTGCCAGCAGCCCGCGGCACACCGGGGAGCTGTTTTTT
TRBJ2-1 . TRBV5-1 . CATSLVGSSNEQFF TGCGCCACCAGCTTGGTGGGTAGCTCCAATGAGCAGTTCTTC
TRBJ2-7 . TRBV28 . CASSLNREQYF TGTGCCAGCAGTTTAAACCGCGAGCAGTACTTC
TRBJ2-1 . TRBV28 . CASSNQLAHEQFF TGTGCCAGCAGTAACCAACTAGCACATGAGCAGTTCTTC
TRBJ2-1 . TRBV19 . CASRGGASGSSYNEQFF TGTGCCAGTAGAGGGGGGGCTAGCGGCAGCTCCTACAATGAGCAGTTCTTC
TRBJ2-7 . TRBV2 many CASSVQGAGNEQYF TGTGCCAGCAGTGTACAGGGCGCCGGCAACGAGCAGTACTTC